These 22 T cell receptor beta chains came from one sample sequenced in a study of persistence of HIV-infected CD4 T cells. An overlapping HIV-1 Gag peptide pool stimulated these cells at 0.95 to 1 ug/peptide/mL. CD40L/CD69 double-negative CD45RO-high memory CD4+ T cells were collected. No cognate antigen is known for these TCRs. Sequencing used immunoSEQ version 4 in survey mode. Clones were sequenced by immunoSEQ multiplex PCR, and TCRdb holds only the in-frame ones, with some missing. The sample has some 37,000 clones; around 86% are singletons. The starting material was cultured CD4+ T cells from PBMCs, obtained from a patient who received antiretroviral therapy. The source is an adult with HIV. The donor label of this sample is uncertain.

The chain uses TRBV30 and TRBJ1-3, with D unresolved. Trimming left V 0 bases short and J 2 bases short, with 14 bases between. The CDR3 runs to 16 residues. CDR1 is GTSNPN, CDR2 SVGIG, per germline (reference sequence). DNA for the CDR3: TGTGCCTGGAGTGTACTATCTCAGGCCGCTGGAAACACCATATATTTT. It encodes CAWSVLSQAAGNTIYF.

The CDR3 region has the DNA TGTGCCAGCACCCTCAGACAGGGGGATAGATACGAGCAGTACTTC. It encodes CASTLRQGDRYEQYF. This sequence joins TRBV6-5 and TRBJ2-7; 9 positions match TRBD1. After removal of 7 bases from V and 4 bases from J, the junction contained 11 bases not matched to a gene. CDR1 MNHEY and CDR2 SVGAGI come from the germline V gene. The CDR3 covers 15 residues.

The V and J genes are TRBV5-4 and TRBJ2-1; D unresolved. Trimming stripped 3 bases from V and 9 bases from J, with 19 bases between. Per the germline V gene, CDR1 is SGHNT and CDR2 is YYREEE (reference sequence). This CDR3 has 15 residues. The CDR3 DNA sequence: TGTGCCAGCAGCTCAACGCTTGGGGTGGAGAGTGAGCAGTTCTTC. Its protein is CASSSTLGVESEQFF.

The genes are TRBV19 and TRBJ1-1; D unresolved. The CDR3 consists of 12 residues. CDR1 is LNHDA and CDR2 is SQIVND in the germline V gene (reference sequence). Trimming cost V 6 bases and J 1 base, with 6 bases left between them. In nucleotides, the CDR3 is TGTGCCAGTAGCCGACCGAACACTGAAGCTTTCTTT. As protein: CASSRPNTEAFF.

This clone came up once. The rearrangement uses TRBV4-2 and TRBJ1-5; 7 bases match TRBD1. This CDR3 contains 17 residues. V shed 4 bases and J 2 bases; nucleotides not matched to a gene: 11. Germline values: CDR1 LGHNA, CDR2 YNFKEQ. The CDR3 loop is CASSLIPGGLGNQPQHF. The CDR3, as DNA: TGTGCCAGCAGCCTTATTCCAGGGGGACTGGGCAATCAGCCCCAGCATTTT.

The CDR3 loop is CSASLGLGTDTQYF. DNA for the CDR3: TGCAGTGCTAGTCTGGGATTGGGCACAGATACGCAGTATTTT. J is TRBJ2-3 and V is TRBV20-1; no reliable D call. V lost 3 bases to trimming and J lost 1 base, with 11 bases between them. Germline V lookup: CDR1 DFQATT, CDR2 SNEGSKA (reference sequence). This CDR3 spans 14 amino acids.

The CDR3 region has the DNA TGTGCCAGCAGCCGTGTGACAGGGGGTGGAAACACCATATATTTT. It encodes CASSRVTGGGNTIYF. The J gene is TRBJ1-3, the V gene TRBV3-1 (or the pseudogene TRBV3-2); TRBD1 aligns across 9 bases. This CDR3 comprises 15 residues. Germline CDR1 is LGHDT and CDR2 is YNNKEL (reference sequence). The ends lost 4 bases at V and 3 bases at J; junction bases unmatched: 4.

Only a few counts were recorded for this clone. The rearrangement uses TRBV9 and TRBJ1-1; D call uncertain. CDR1 and CDR2 from the germline V gene are SGDLS and YYNGEE. The CDR3 consists of 13 residues. V was pared by 0 bases and J by 1 base, with 4 bases between. CDR3 DNA sequence: TGTGCCAGCAGCGTAGTACCGAACACTGAAGCTTTCTTT. This sequence encodes CASSVVPNTEAFF.

CDR3 residues: CASSAGTSGYNEQFF. CDR3 sequence (DNA): TGTGCCAGCAGTGCCGGGACTAGTGGGTACAATGAGCAGTTCTTC. J is TRBJ2-1 and V is TRBV2; TRBD2 aligns across 8 bases. CDR1 and CDR2 from the germline V gene are SNHLY and FYNNEI. This CDR3 contains 15 residues. V trimming: 4 bases; J trimming: 4 bases; junction bases outside the gene matches: 6.

The chain is built from TRBV15 and TRBJ2-5, with a tentative D call TRBD2 (6 bases). Trimming pared 0 bases from V and 2 bases from J, leaving 10 bases between. There are 15 residues in the CDR3. From germline, CDR1 is LNHNV and CDR2 YYDKDF (reference sequence). The CDR3, as DNA: TGTGCCACCAGCAGAGATCGGGGGAATCAAGAGACCCAGTACTTC. Translating gives CATSRDRGNQETQYF. Full variable domain (outside the CDR3, taken from reference TRBV15 and TRBJ2-5): DAMVIQNPRYQVTQFGKPVTLSCSQTLNHNVMYWYQQKSSQAPKLLFHYYDKDFNNEADTPDNFQSRRPNTSFCFLDIRSPGLGDTAMYLCATSRDRGNQETQYFGPGTRLLVL.

This clone was seen once. The V gene is TRBV27, the J gene TRBJ2-3; the D is unclear. The V gene lost 10 bases and the J gene lost 6 bases, with 11 bases spanning the gap. Germline lookup yields CDR1 MNHEY and CDR2 SMNVEV (reference sequence). CDR3 size: 11 residues. The DNA of the CDR3 is TGTGCCACAAAGTCCAGGGATACGCAGTATTTT. Translated: CATKSRDTQYF.

J is TRBJ1-2 and V is TRBV10-2, with D possibly matching TRBD1 (5 bases). Germline lookup yields CDR1 WSHSY and CDR2 SAAADI. This CDR3 comprises 14 residues. Trimming removed 2 bases at V and 3 bases at J, with 10 bases between. The CDR3 sequence: CASSERGADYGYTF. CDR3 bases: TGCGCCAGCAGTGAGAGGGGCGCGGACTATGGCTACACCTTC.

The chain is built from TRBV7-4 and TRBJ1-6, with a possible D match to TRBD1 (5 bases). Per germline, CDR1 SGHVT and CDR2 SQSDAQ. The CDR3 runs 16 residues. Trimming left V 2 bases short and J 6 bases short, with 14 bases between. The chain's CDR3 is CASSLRRVICNSPLHF. The CDR3 bases are TGTGCCAGCAGCTTACGCAGGGTTATATGTAATTCACCCCTCCACTTT.

The chain has TRBV5-4 and TRBJ2-1; 13 bases agree with TRBD2. Germline V gene lookup returns CDR1 SGHNT and CDR2 YYREEE (reference sequence). The CDR3 is 15 amino acids. Trimming at V came to 4 bases and at J to 6 bases, leaving 4 bases not matched to a gene. This CDR3 reads CASSLTSGGTNEQFF. In DNA form, the CDR3 reads TGTGCCAGCAGCCTGACTAGCGGGGGGACCAATGAGCAGTTCTTC.

The gene calls are TRBV6-5 and TRBJ1-5, with 8 positions matching TRBD1. V was pared by 5 bases and J by 3 bases, with 6 bases of the junction left unmatched. Germline CDR1 is MNHEY and CDR2 is SVGAGI. This CDR3 is 15 amino acids long. DNA for the CDR3: TGTGCCAGCAGTCCCGACAGGGGTGACAATCAGCCCCAGCATTTT. Its protein is CASSPDRGDNQPQHF.

V and J are TRBV14 and TRBJ1-2; D not certain. The length of the CDR3 is 14 residues. In germline, CDR1 is SGHDN, CDR2 FVKESK. Trimming removed 5 bases from V and 1 base from J, with 11 bases in between. As DNA, the CDR3 is TGTGCCAGCAGCGCTCAAGTAAATAACTATGGCTACACCTTC. It codes for CASSAQVNNYGYTF.

The DNA of the CDR3 is TGCGCCAGCAGCTTTACAGGGCAGAATTATGGCTACACCTTC. Encoded protein: CASSFTGQNYGYTF. The rearrangement joins TRBV5-1 to TRBJ1-2, with D possibly matching TRBD1 (6 bases). This CDR3 comprises 14 residues. Trimming removed 2 bases at V and 5 bases at J, with 13 bases between. Germline CDR1 is SGHRS and CDR2 is YFSETQ.

This chain links TRBV21-1 with TRBJ1-5; TRBD1, the table's D call, lacks a check against the DNA. TRBV21-1 is a pseudogene. The CDR3 covers 18 residues. In DNA, the CDR3 is TGTGCCAGCAGCGTTCGACAGGGGCCCCCCTATGGCAATCAGCCCCAGCATTTT. Residues: CASSVRQGPPYGNQPQHF.

V and J are TRBV7-3 and TRBJ2-1; 9 bases are a match to TRBD1. Per the germline V gene, CDR1 is SGHTA and CDR2 is FQGTGA. The CDR3 has 19 residues. V lost 0 bases and J lost 5; bases outside the gene matches: 14. The CDR3 here is CASSLTPLNPGQGHNEQFF. The DNA for the CDR3 is TGTGCCAGCAGCTTAACCCCCCTCAACCCGGGACAGGGCCACAATGAGCAGTTCTTC. Based on the CDR3 plus reference TRBV7-3 and TRBJ2-1, the full variable domain is GAGVSQTPSNKVTEKGKYVELRCDPISGHTALYWYRQSLGQGPEFLIYFQGTGAADDSGLPNDRFFAVRPEGSVSTLKIQRTERGDSAVYLCASSLTPLNPGQGHNEQFFGPGTRLTVL.

The chain carries TRBV27 and TRBJ2-2, with 7 bases that match TRBD1. The V segment lost 6 bases and the J segment 6 bases; nucleotides outside the gene matches: 10. The CDR3 loop spans 15 amino acids. Germline V gives CDR1 MNHEY, CDR2 SMNVEV (reference sequence). The CDR3 spells CASRQTPQGAGELFF. The CDR3 DNA reads TGTGCCAGCAGACAGACTCCCCAGGGGGCCGGGGAGCTGTTTTTT.

This rearrangement joins TRBV6-5 to TRBJ1-4; D remains ambiguous. Trimming pared 6 bases from V and 0 bases from J, leaving 8 bases between. This CDR3 is 14 amino acids long. Germline assignment: CDR1 MNHEY and CDR2 SVGAGI. The DNA of the CDR3 is TGTGCCAGCAGACGGAACCCAACTAATGAAAAACTGTTTTTT. This encodes CASRRNPTNEKLFF.

V is TRBV6-5 and J is TRBJ1-2, with 10 bases aligning to TRBD1. CDR1 and CDR2 from the germline V gene are MNHEY and SVGAGI. This CDR3 spans 15 amino acids. Trimming removed 2 bases from V and 6 bases from J; junction bases left unmatched: 6. This CDR3 is CASSYAQTGGDGYTF. The CDR3 nucleotides read TGTGCCAGCAGTTACGCGCAGACAGGGGGCGATGGCTACACCTTC.